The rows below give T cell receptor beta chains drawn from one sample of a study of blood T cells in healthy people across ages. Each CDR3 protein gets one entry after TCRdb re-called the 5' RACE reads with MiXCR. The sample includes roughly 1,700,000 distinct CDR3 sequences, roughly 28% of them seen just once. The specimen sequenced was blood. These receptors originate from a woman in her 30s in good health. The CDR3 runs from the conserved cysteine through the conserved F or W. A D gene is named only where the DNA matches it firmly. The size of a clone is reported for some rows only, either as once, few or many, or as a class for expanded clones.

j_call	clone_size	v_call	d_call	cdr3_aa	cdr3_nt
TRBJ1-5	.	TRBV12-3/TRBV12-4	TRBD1	CASSFRGRGRYQPQHF	TGTGCCAGCAGTTTCCGGGGCAGGGGGCGGTATCAGCCCCAGCATTTT
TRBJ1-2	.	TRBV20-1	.	CSARTETLVNYGYTF	TGCAGTGCTAGGACCGAAACCCTTGTTAACTATGGCTACACCTTC
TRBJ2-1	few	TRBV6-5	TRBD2	CASSQAQREWGEQFF	TGTGCCAGCAGTCAGGCCCAGCGGGAGTGGGGGGAGCAGTTCTTC
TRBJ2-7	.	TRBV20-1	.	CSARSKGRVTYEQYF	TGCAGTGCTAGATCAAAGGGACGGGTTACCTACGAGCAGTACTTC
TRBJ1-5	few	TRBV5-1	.	CASSLGGFSNQPQHF	TGCGCCAGCAGCTTGGGGGGGTTTAGCAATCAGCCCCAGCATTTT
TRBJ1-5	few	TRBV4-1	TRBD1	CASSQPRQGELGQPQHF	TGCGCCAGCAGCCAACCCCGACAGGGCGAGTTAGGTCAGCCCCAGCATTTT
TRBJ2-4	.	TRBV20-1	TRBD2	CSAAGTSGNKNIQYF	TGCAGTGCGGCCGGGACTAGCGGGAACAAAAACATTCAGTACTTC
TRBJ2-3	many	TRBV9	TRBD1	CASSPTGGPDTQYF	TGTGCCAGCAGCCCCACAGGGGGCCCAGATACGCAGTATTTT
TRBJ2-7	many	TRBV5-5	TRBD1	CASSSFRQGGYEQYF	TGTGCCAGCAGTAGTTTTCGACAGGGGGGATACGAGCAGTACTTC
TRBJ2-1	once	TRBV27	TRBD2	CASRTSGYEQFF	TGTGCCAGCAGGACTAGCGGGTATGAGCAGTTCTTC
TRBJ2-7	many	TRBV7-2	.	CASSLARYEQYF	TGTGCCAGCAGCTTAGCCCGCTACGAGCAGTACTTC
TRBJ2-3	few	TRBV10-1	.	CASSEKGPPDTQYF	TGCGCCAGCAGTGAGAAGGGGCCTCCAGATACGCAGTATTTT
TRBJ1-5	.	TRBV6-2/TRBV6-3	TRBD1	CASSGQGTSNQPQHF	TGTGCCAGCAGTGGACAGGGAACATCCAATCAGCCCCAGCATTTT
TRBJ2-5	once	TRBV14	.	CASSQEQGPPFDSHEHYF	TGTGCCAGCAGCCAAGAGCAGGGGCCCCCCTTTGATTCCCACGAGCATTACTTC
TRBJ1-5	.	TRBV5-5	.	CASSLAVRDQPQHF	TGTGCCAGCAGCTTGGCGGTGAGAGATCAGCCCCAGCATTTT
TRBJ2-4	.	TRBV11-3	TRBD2	CASSLRAGGPRGESIQYF	TGTGCCAGCAGCTTAAGAGCGGGAGGGCCAAGGGGCGAAAGCATTCAGTACTTC
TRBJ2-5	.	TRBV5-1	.	CASSFPPGHMGETQYF	TGCGCCAGCAGCTTCCCCCCGGGACATATGGGGGAGACCCAGTACTTC
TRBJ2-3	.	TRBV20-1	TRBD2	CSANSGGDTDTQYF	TGCAGTGCTAATTCGGGGGGTGACACAGATACGCAGTATTTT
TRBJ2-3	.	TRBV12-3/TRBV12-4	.	CASSPGVGGTDTQYF	TGTGCCAGCAGTCCCGGGGTAGGAGGCACAGATACGCAGTATTTT
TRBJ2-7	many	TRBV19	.	CASSTRDRHYEQYF	TGTGCCAGTAGTACGCGGGACCGACACTACGAGCAGTACTTC
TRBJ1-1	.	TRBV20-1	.	CSANVQGAYTEAFF	TGCAGTGCTAACGTACAGGGTGCGTACACTGAAGCTTTCTTT
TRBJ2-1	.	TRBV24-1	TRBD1	CATSDFGRTGNNEQFF	TGTGCCACCAGTGATTTCGGGCGGACAGGGAACAATGAGCAGTTCTTC
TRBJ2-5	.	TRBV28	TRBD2	CASSPPLGASGALGQYF	TGTGCCAGCAGTCCTCCCCTTGGGGCTAGCGGGGCCCTAGGGCAGTACTTC
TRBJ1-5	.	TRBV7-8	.	CASSHEGEFSNQPQHF	TGTGCCAGCAGCCATGAAGGAGAATTCAGCAATCAGCCCCAGCATTTT
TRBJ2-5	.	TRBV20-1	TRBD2	CSARARGGIKTQYF	TGCAGTGCTAGGGCGCGGGGGGGCATAAAGACCCAGTACTTC
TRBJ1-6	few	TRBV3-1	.	CASSQGPGRALHF	TGTGCCAGCAGCCAGGGCCCGGGGCGGGCCCTCCACTTT
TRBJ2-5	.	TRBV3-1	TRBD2	CASSQAAGGPNF	TGTGCCAGCAGCCAAGCAGCGGGAGGCCCTAACTTC
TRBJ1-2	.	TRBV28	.	CASFRQVYGYTF	TGTGCCAGTTTCCGACAGGTCTATGGCTACACCTTC
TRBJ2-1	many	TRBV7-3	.	CASSSGKGFSYNEQFF	TGTGCCAGCAGCTCCGGGAAGGGGTTCTCCTACAATGAGCAGTTCTTC
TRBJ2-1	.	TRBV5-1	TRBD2	CASSLLAGVVNEQFF	TGCGCCAGCAGCTTGCTAGCGGGAGTCGTCAATGAGCAGTTCTTC
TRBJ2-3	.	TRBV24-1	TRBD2	CATSGGLAVTDTQYF	TGTGCCACCAGTGGGGGACTAGCGGTGACGGATACGCAGTATTTT
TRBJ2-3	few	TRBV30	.	CAWDETDTQYF	TGTGCCTGGGACGAAACAGATACGCAGTATTTT
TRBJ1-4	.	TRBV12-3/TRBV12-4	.	CASRRSGNEKLFF	TGTGCCAGCAGGAGATCGGGTAATGAAAAACTGTTTTTT
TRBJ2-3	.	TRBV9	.	CASSVAQDVTDTQYF	TGTGCCAGCAGCGTAGCGCAGGACGTCACAGATACGCAGTATTTT
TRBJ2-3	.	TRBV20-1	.	CSARVGADTQYF	TGCAGTGCTAGAGTAGGCGCAGATACGCAGTATTTT
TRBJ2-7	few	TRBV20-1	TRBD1	CSALEGGRREQYF	TGCAGTGCCCTGGAAGGGGGCCGCCGCGAGCAGTACTTC
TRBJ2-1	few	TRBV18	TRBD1	CASSAQGQGSYNEQFF	TGTGCCAGCTCAGCACAGGGACAGGGGTCCTACAATGAGCAGTTCTTC
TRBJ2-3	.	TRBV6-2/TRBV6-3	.	CATRGAGSDTQYF	TGTGCCACCAGGGGGGCAGGGAGTGATACGCAGTATTTT
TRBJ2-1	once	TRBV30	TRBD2	CAWSVGLGRDVRDEQFF	TGTGCCTGGAGTGTAGGGTTGGGGAGGGACGTGCGCGATGAGCAGTTCTTC
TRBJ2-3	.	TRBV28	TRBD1	CASSPLWDRGGTDTQYF	TGTGCCAGCAGCCCCCTCTGGGACAGGGGAGGCACAGATACGCAGTATTTT
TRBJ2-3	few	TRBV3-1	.	CASSQSIPGGTDTQYF	TGTGCCAGCAGCCAAAGCATTCCGGGAGGCACAGATACGCAGTATTTT
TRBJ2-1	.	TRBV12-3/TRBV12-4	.	CASSFLDLNKQFF	TGTGCCAGCAGTTTTTTGGATCTCAATAAGCAGTTCTTC
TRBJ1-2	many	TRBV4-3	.	CASSQDSGVELYGYTF	TGCGCCAGCAGCCAGGACTCAGGGGTGGAGCTCTATGGCTACACCTTC
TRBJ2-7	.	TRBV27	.	CASTSASCEQYF	TGTGCCAGCACCTCGGCTTCCTGCGAGCAGTACTTC
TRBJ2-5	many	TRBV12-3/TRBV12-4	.	CASSEGVGVQETQYF	TGTGCCAGCAGTGAAGGGGTTGGGGTCCAAGAGACCCAGTACTTC
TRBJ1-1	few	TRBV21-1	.	CASARIGRPNEAFF	TGTGCCAGCGCCCGAATAGGACGGCCAAATGAAGCTTTCTTT
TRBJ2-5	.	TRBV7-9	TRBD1	CASSPGQGAVETLYF	TGTGCCAGCAGTCCCGGACAGGGGGCGGTGGAGACCCTGTACTTC
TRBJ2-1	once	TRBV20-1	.	CSAKMRDGGGREQFF	TGCAGTGCCAAAATGAGGGACGGAGGGGGCCGGGAGCAGTTCTTC
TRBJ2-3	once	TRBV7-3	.	CASSLGASYIDTQYF	TGTGCCAGCAGCTTAGGTGCCAGCTACATAGATACGCAGTATTTT
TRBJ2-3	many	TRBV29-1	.	CSVYGRGPTDTQYF	TGCAGCGTTTACGGACGGGGACCCACAGATACGCAGTATTTT
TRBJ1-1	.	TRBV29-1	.	CSGKGGNTEAFF	TGCAGCGGCAAAGGGGGGAACACTGAAGCTTTCTTT
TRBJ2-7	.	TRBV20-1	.	CSAPRPEVPGQEQYF	TGCAGTGCCCCACGACCCGAAGTCCCGGGACAAGAGCAGTACTTC
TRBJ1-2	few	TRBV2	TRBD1	CASSEGDRVDGYTF	TGTGCCAGCAGTGAGGGAGACAGGGTAGATGGCTACACCTTC
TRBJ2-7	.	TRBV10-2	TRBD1	CASSDGTGRYEQYF	TGCGCCAGCAGTGATGGGACAGGGAGGTACGAGCAGTACTTC
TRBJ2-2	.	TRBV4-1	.	CANSQELTYGSTGELFF	TGCGCCAACAGCCAAGAATTAACGTACGGGTCCACCGGGGAGCTGTTTTTT
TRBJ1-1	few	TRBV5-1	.	CASSLVRQGTEAFF	TGCGCCAGCAGCTTGGTGAGGCAGGGCACTGAAGCTTTCTTT
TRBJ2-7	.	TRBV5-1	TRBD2	CASSFSGGQSYEQYF	TGCGCCAGCAGCTTTAGCGGGGGGCAATCCTACGAGCAGTACTTC
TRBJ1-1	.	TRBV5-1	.	CASSSLPNDRNTEAFF	TGCGCCAGCAGCTCGCTACCGAATGACAGGAACACTGAAGCTTTCTTT
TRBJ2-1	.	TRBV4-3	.	CASSRVFGGANEQFF	TGCGCCAGCAGCAGGGTCTTCGGGGGTGCAAATGAGCAGTTCTTC
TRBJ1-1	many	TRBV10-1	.	CASSGAGHDAEAFF	TGCGCCAGCAGTGGGGCAGGTCACGACGCTGAAGCTTTCTTT